Presented here are 26 T cell receptor beta chains from one specimen sequenced in a study of PD-L1 blockade in urothelial cancer (dated by TCRdb to 2016 to 2017). Receptors were amplified or captured by the immunoSEQ multiplex PCR assay. TCRdb obtained this table from immuneACCESS and retained in-frame rearrangements with V and J assigned. These tables miss some clones; where compared with another copy, unresolved V genes account for less than half of the shortfall, and the remainder is unexplained. This sample lists roughly 42,000 clones; roughly 86% were detected once. Approximately 2.9% of the sample comes from the top ten. The material sequenced was PBMCs, taken around atezolizumab (anti-PD-L1) treatment. The receptors originated from an older man with urothelial cancer.

The genes are TRBV11-2 and TRBJ1-1; the match to TRBD1 covers 7 bases. This CDR3 is built from 16 residues. CDR1 and CDR2 (germline): SGHAT, FQNNGV. J gave up 7 bases and V 5 bases, and 16 bases lay outside the gene matches. As DNA, the CDR3 is TGTGCCAGCAGCGACCCGGGGGGGGCGCGGACAGGTGAAGCTTTCTTT. It codes for CASSDPGGARTGEAFF.

This clone was seen a single time. This chain connects TRBV7-2 to TRBJ1-5; D may be TRBD1 (5 bases). This CDR3 is 13 amino acids long. Trimming pared 8 bases from V and 3 bases from J, leaving 11 bases between. Germline V gene lookup returns CDR1 SGHTA and CDR2 FQGNSA. The DNA of the CDR3 is TGTGCCAGCTCCCGGGGGTACAATCAGCCCCAGCATTTT. Its translation is CASSRGYNQPQHF.

This clone was seen a handful of times. The CDR3 reads CAISESGSFHNEQFF. CDR3 bases: TGTGCCATCAGTGAAAGCGGGAGCTTCCACAATGAGCAGTTCTTC. The rearrangement uses TRBV10-3 and TRBJ2-1; 8 bases match TRBD2. The CDR3 has 15 amino acids. Germline CDR1 reads ENHRY; CDR2 reads SYGVKD. The trim removed 3 bases at V and 5 bases at J, leaving 6 bases unmatched.

This chain uses TRBV9 with TRBJ1-1; no definite D call. Trimming pared 3 bases from V and 5 bases from J, leaving 11 bases between. CDR3 size: 13 residues. Per the germline V gene, CDR1 is SGDLS and CDR2 is YYNGEE. The CDR3 DNA follows: TGTGCCAGCAGCGAACGATTAGATACTGAAGCTTTCTTT. It specifies CASSERLDTEAFF.

This chain joins TRBV28 and TRBJ1-6; 10 bases align to TRBD1. The trim removed 4 bases at V and 7 bases at J, leaving 4 bases unmatched. This CDR3 has 15 residues. The V gene's germline CDR1 is MDHEN and CDR2 SYDVKM. CDR3 DNA: TGTGCCAGCAGTTCGGGACAGGGGAACAATTCACCCCTCCACTTT. It encodes CASSSGQGNNSPLHF.

The chain joins TRBV5-1 to TRBJ1-1; D remains ambiguous. The CDR3 spans 13 residues. V shed 0 bases and J shed 0 bases, with 3 bases lying between them. Germline V gene data show CDR1 as SGHRS and CDR2 as YFSETQ. CDR3 residues: CASSLVMNTEAFF. Written as DNA, the CDR3 is TGCGCCAGCAGCTTGGTCATGAACACTGAAGCTTTCTTT.

The V and J genes are TRBV7-7 and TRBJ2-1; 10 bases match TRBD2. The CDR3 sequence is 14 residues long. Germline assignment: CDR1 SSHAT and CDR2 FNYEAQ (reference sequence). Germline trimming cut 5 bases from V and 6 bases from J; bases unmatched to any gene: 4. In nucleotides, the CDR3 is TGTGCCAGCAGCCTGAGCGGGAGGGGCAATGAGCAGTTCTTC. It codes for CASSLSGRGNEQFF.

The CDR3 sequence is CASKPTDGAYNEQFF. The CDR3, as DNA: TGTGCCAGCAAGCCTACCGATGGGGCTTACAATGAGCAGTTCTTC. The rearrangement uses TRBV9 and TRBJ2-1, with D possibly matching TRBD1 (5 bases). Germline loops: CDR1 SGDLS, CDR2 YYNGEE. The CDR3 spans 15 residues. V shed 6 bases and J shed 4 bases, with 17 bases lying between them.

This clone was counted a few times. The rearrangement uses TRBV15 and TRBJ2-1; D may be TRBD2 (5 bases). Deletions cut 1 base from V and 7 bases from J, with 11 bases between. The germline V gene has CDR1 LNHNV and CDR2 YYDKDF (reference sequence). The CDR3 is made up of 14 amino acids. The CDR3 sequence is CATSRGTGLNEQFF. The CDR3 DNA follows: TGTGCCACCAGCAGAGGTACGGGGTTGAATGAGCAGTTCTTC.

The chain combines TRBV2 with TRBJ2-1; 13 bases align to TRBD2. CDR1 is SNHLY and CDR2 is FYNNEI in the germline V gene. Germline trimming cut 6 bases from V and 5 bases from J; bases unmatched to any gene: 10. The CDR3 is 17 residues long. CDR3 region: CASSGLAGVRVHNEQFF. In DNA, the CDR3 is TGTGCCAGCAGCGGACTAGCGGGAGTTCGGGTTCACAATGAGCAGTTCTTC. The full variable domain, rest sourced from reference TRBV2 and TRBJ2-1, is EPEVTQTPSHQVTQMGQEVILRCVPISNHLYFYWYRQILGQKVEFLVSFYNNEISEKSEIFDDQFSVERPDGSNFTLKIRSTKLEDSAMYFCASSGLAGVRVHNEQFFGPGTRLTVL.

The chain joins TRBV7-2 to TRBJ1-2; D is undetermined. Per the germline V gene, CDR1 is SGHTA and CDR2 is FQGNSA. V lost 2 bases, J lost 5 bases, and 12 bases lay in between. This CDR3 is built from 14 residues. The chain's CDR3 is CASSLTLTSYGYTF. DNA of the CDR3: TGTGCCAGCAGCTTAACCCTTACAAGTTATGGCTACACCTTC. The complete variable domain, with remaining parts taken from reference TRBV7-2 and TRBJ1-2, reads GAGVSQSPSNKVTEKGKDVELRCDPISGHTALYWYRQSLGQGLEFLIYFQGNSAPDKSGLPSDRFSAERTGGSVSTLTIQRTQQEDSAVYLCASSLTLTSYGYTFGSGTRLTVV.

The chain links TRBV5-5 to TRBJ2-1; 8 nucleotides match TRBD2. Germline values: CDR1 SGHKS, CDR2 YYEKEE (reference sequence). There are 16 residues in the CDR3. The trim removed 2 bases at V and 8 bases at J, leaving 12 bases unmatched. This CDR3 reads CASSFRHFGGGDEQFF. The CDR3 DNA reads as TGTGCCAGCAGCTTCCGCCATTTCGGGGGGGGAGATGAGCAGTTCTTC. Together with reference TRBV5-5 and TRBJ2-1, the CDR3 gives the full variable domain: DAGVTQSPTHLIKTRGQQVTLRCSPISGHKSVSWYQQVLGQGPQFIFQYYEKEERGRGNFPDRFSARQFPNYSSELNVNALLLGDSALYLCASSFRHFGGGDEQFFGPGTRLTVL.

The chain carries TRBV4-3 and TRBJ2-3, with D unclear. V was pared by 2 bases and J by 3 bases, with 6 bases between. The CDR3 extends over 13 amino acids. Germline V lookup: CDR1 LGHNA, CDR2 YSLEER. The CDR3 loop is CASSQRTTDTQYF. CDR3 nucleotide sequence: TGCGCCAGCAGCCAAAGAACTACAGATACGCAGTATTTT.

V is TRBV14 and J is TRBJ2-2; TRBD1 matches at 10 bases. The CDR3 has 16 amino acids. From germline, CDR1 is SGHDN and CDR2 FVKESK. The ends lost 1 base at V and 7 bases at J; junction bases unmatched: 6. CDR3: CASSQADRGLIGELFF. In nucleotides, the CDR3 is TGTGCCAGCAGCCAAGCCGACAGGGGGCTTATCGGGGAGCTGTTTTTT.

The chain combines TRBV30 with TRBJ1-2; the D gene is possibly TRBD1 (6 bases). This CDR3 is built from 14 residues. Germline values: CDR1 GTSNPN, CDR2 SVGIG (reference sequence). The V end was cut by 4 bases, the J end by 2 bases, with 14 bases between. The CDR3 spells CAWNRAGVNYGYTF. The CDR3 nucleotides are TGTGCCTGGAATCGGGCAGGGGTAAACTATGGCTACACCTTC.

V and J are TRBV27 and TRBJ2-7; 7 nucleotides agree with TRBD1. The germline V gene has CDR1 MNHEY and CDR2 SMNVEV (reference sequence). J was trimmed by 2 bases and V by 6 bases; bases with no gene match: 4. The CDR3 totals 13 residues. CDR3 loop: CASRGTATYEQYF. The CDR3 DNA reads as TGTGCCAGCAGAGGGACAGCAACCTACGAGCAGTACTTC.

The rearrangement joins TRBV7-8 to TRBJ1-1; TRBD1 might be the D (6 bases). CDR1 SGHVS and CDR2 FQNEAQ come from the germline V gene. V dropped 0 bases and J dropped 5 bases, with 7 bases sitting between them. The CDR3 is 13 amino acids. The CDR3, as DNA: TGTGCCAGCAGCTTAGCTAGGGGGACTGAAGCTTTCTTT. Its translation is CASSLARGTEAFF. Full variable domain (remainder filled in from reference TRBV7-8 and TRBJ1-1): GAGVSQSPRYKVAKRGQDVALRCDPISGHVSLFWYQQALGQGPEFLTYFQNEAQLDKSGLPSDRFFAERPEGSVSTLKIQRTQQEDSAVYLCASSLARGTEAFFGQGTRLTVV.

This clone has just one count. This chain links TRBV9 with TRBJ2-7; D perhaps matches TRBD2 (6 bases). Germline V gives CDR1 SGDLS, CDR2 YYNGEE. This CDR3 is built from 14 residues. The V end lost 2 bases, the J end lost 2 bases, and 11 bases lay between the germline ends. The CDR3 DNA follows: TGTGCCAGCAGCGTGGAGGGGAAGGCCTACGAGCAGTACTTC. Translated: CASSVEGKAYEQYF.

The V call is TRBV28, the J call TRBJ1-1; D ambiguous. Per germline, CDR1 MDHEN and CDR2 SYDVKM. The CDR3 contains 14 residues. The ends were cut back, 5 bases at V and 0 bases at J, with 10 bases in the middle. CDR3 residues: CASSPGDLNTEAFF. Here the CDR3 DNA reads TGTGCCAGCAGTCCTGGAGACCTGAACACTGAAGCTTTCTTT.

The V and J genes are TRBV9 and TRBJ2-1; TRBD2 is a possible D gene (6 bases). The CDR3 is 13 residues long. With 0 bases removed from V and 9 bases from J, the gap between germline ends came to 10 bases. Germline lookup yields CDR1 SGDLS and CDR2 YYNGEE. The CDR3 region has the DNA TGTGCCAGCAGCGTAGAAGAACTAGCTGAGCAGTTCTTC. Its translation is CASSVEELAEQFF.

Here the CDR3 reads CSATTGDGYTF. CDR3 nucleotide sequence: TGCAGTGCTACGACAGGGGATGGCTACACCTTC. This rearrangement joins TRBV20-1 to TRBJ1-2, with TRBD1 matching 8 bases. The CDR3 runs 11 residues. Germline V lookup: CDR1 DFQATT, CDR2 SNEGSKA (reference sequence). V was clipped by 4 bases and J by 6 bases; unmatched bases: 1.

The CDR3 coding sequence is TGTGCCAGTTCCTTAGGGGTGGGCTCAGGTGAGCAGTTCTTC. Protein sequence: CASSLGVGSGEQFF. The chain employs TRBV9 and TRBJ2-1; tentative D call: TRBD1 (5 bases). Trimming shortened V by 8 bases and J by 9 bases, and 21 bases separated the two germline ends. The CDR3 has 14 residues. Looked up from germline, CDR1 is SGDLS and CDR2 is YYNGEE. The full variable domain, its missing parts supplied by reference TRBV9 and TRBJ2-1, is DSGVTQTPKHLITATGQRVTLRCSPRSGDLSVYWYQQSLDQGLQFLIQYYNGEERAKGNILERFSAQQFPDLHSELNLSSLELGDSALYFCASSLGVGSGEQFFGPGTRLTVL.

The CDR3 here is CASSQDGGNSYTQYF. CDR3 bases: TGCGCCAGCAGCCAAGATGGAGGGAACAGCTATACGCAGTATTTT. J is TRBJ2-3 and V is TRBV4-3; tentatively, D is TRBD2 (6 bases). This CDR3 has 15 residues. Trimming cost V 0 bases and J 7 bases, with 14 bases left between them. Germline V gene lookup returns CDR1 LGHNA and CDR2 YSLEER.

This clone has more than one count but fewer than ten. An end of the junction differs from the germline gene, which may be a read error. This sample also contains other DNA sequences that code for the same CDR3. The genes are TRBV5-1 and TRBJ2-7; 7 nucleotides match TRBD2. Germline CDR1 and CDR2: SGHRS and YFSETQ. The CDR3 contains 15 residues. CDR3 sequence: CASSLGGSLTYEQYF. DNA of the CDR3: TGTGCCAGCAGCTTGGGCGGGAGCCTTACCTACGAGCAGTACTTC. Together with reference TRBV5-1 and TRBJ2-7, the CDR3 gives the full variable domain: KAGVTQTPRYLIKTRGQQVTLSCSPISGHRSVSWYQQTPGQGLQFLFEYFSETQRNKGNFPGRFSGRQFSNSRSEMNVSTLELGDSALYLCASSLGGSLTYEQYFGPGTRLTVT.

This chain connects TRBV7-3 to TRBJ1-5; maybe TRBD1 (5 bases). The germline V gene has CDR1 SGHTA and CDR2 FQGTGA. The V and J ends lost 1 base and 10 bases respectively, with 14 bases between them. The CDR3 loop spans 14 amino acids. The DNA for the CDR3 is TGTGCCAGCAGCTTAAATCGGCCAGGGAAACCCCAGCATTTT. It encodes CASSLNRPGKPQHF.

This clone was detected only a few times. This chain connects TRBV7-3 to TRBJ2-7; the match to TRBD1 covers 9 bases. CDR1 and CDR2 (germline): SGHTA, FQGTGA. The CDR3 is made up of 14 amino acids. The trim removed 6 bases at V and 4 bases at J, leaving 7 bases unmatched. CDR3 nucleotide sequence: TGTGCCAGCAGTTTAGACAGGGGGTCGTACGAGCAGTACTTC. It encodes CASSLDRGSYEQYF.